Listed here are 24 T cell receptor beta chains from one sample, sequenced in a study of shared clonotypes between healthy human individuals (TCRdb year 2020). CD8 naive samples were CD45RO-negative cells positively selected for CCR7, giving a CD45RA+CCR7+ population that excluded TemRA cells. Receptors were amplified or captured by the immunoSEQ multiplex PCR assay. TCRdb's version of the immuneACCESS table is confined to in-frame rearrangements and falls short of the full clone set. An unresolved V gene accounts for under half of the shortfall where checked; the remainder is of unknown origin. Recorded for this sample are 550,000 to 600,000 clones; 95% to 98% of them occurred a single time. More than 0.3% of the sample lies in the top ten. The source material was naive CD8+ T cells sorted from blood. Per the publication, the cell subset or site label means: CD45RA+CCR7+. The origin of the receptors is a man aged 25 to 40 in good health.

The chain combines TRBV5-1 with TRBJ2-7; TRBD1 is a possible D gene (6 bases). CDR3 size: 14 residues. Trimming removed 3 bases at V and 0 bases at J, with 10 bases between. Germline loops: CDR1 SGHRS, CDR2 YFSETQ. CDR3 bases: TGCGCCAGCAGCTATGGACAGTTCTCCTACGAGCAGTACTTC. Translation: CASSYGQFSYEQYF. Using reference TRBV5-1 and TRBJ2-7 for the parts outside the CDR3, the full variable domain is KAGVTQTPRYLIKTRGQQVTLSCSPISGHRSVSWYQQTPGQGLQFLFEYFSETQRNKGNFPGRFSGRQFSNSRSEMNVSTLELGDSALYLCASSYGQFSYEQYFGPGTRLTVT.

This clone has a single count. This sequence joins TRBV6-6 and TRBJ2-7; the D is unclear. The CDR3 covers 13 residues. V dropped 5 bases and J dropped 7 bases, with 15 bases sitting between them. Germline V gene sequence: CDR1 MNHNY, CDR2 SVGAGI (reference sequence). CDR3 region: CASSSGAWMEQYF. The CDR3 DNA is TGTGCCAGCAGTAGTGGAGCTTGGATGGAGCAGTACTTC.

V gene TRBV5-4 combines with J gene TRBJ2-3; 14 bases agree with TRBD2. The germline V gene encodes CDR1 SGHNT and CDR2 YYREEE (reference sequence). The CDR3 sequence is 16 residues long. Trimming cost V 4 bases and J 4 bases; bases outside gene matches: 5. The CDR3 sequence is CASSAGTSGRSDTQYF. As DNA, the CDR3 is TGTGCCAGCAGCGCGGGGACTAGCGGGAGATCAGATACGCAGTATTTT.

The J gene is TRBJ2-5, the V gene TRBV29-1; D may be TRBD1 or TRBD2 (5 bases each). CDR3 length equals 14 residues. In germline, CDR1 is SQVTM, CDR2 ANQGSEA. Between the trimmed V and J ends, which lost 2 bases and 5 bases, there was a span of 15 bases. For the CDR3, the DNA is TGCAGCGTTGAAAGAACAGGACTCCGGGAGACCCAGTACTTC. It encodes CSVERTGLRETQYF.

The chain employs TRBV5-1 and TRBJ2-1; perhaps D is TRBD1 or TRBD2 (5 bases each). The CDR3 is made up of 17 amino acids. V lost 0 bases to trimming and J lost 0 bases, with 13 bases between them. Germline CDR1 SGHRS, CDR2 YFSETQ. The chain's CDR3 is CASSLGLGTASYNEQFF. CDR3 in DNA: TGCGCCAGCAGCTTGGGCCTCGGGACGGCCTCCTACAATGAGCAGTTCTTC.

This rearrangement joins TRBV29-1 to TRBJ2-7; D is undetermined. The CDR3 has 11 amino acids. Trimming stripped 8 bases from V and 3 bases from J, with 11 bases between. Germline V lookup: CDR1 SQVTM, CDR2 ANQGSEA. CDR3 nucleotide sequence: TGCAGCATTGGACGAGACTACGAGCAGTACTTC. Translating gives CSIGRDYEQYF.

This chain connects TRBV27 to TRBJ1-5; no definite D call. CDR1 and CDR2 (germline): MNHEY, SMNVEV (reference sequence). The CDR3 is 14 residues long. Trimming took off 6 bases at V and 1 base at J, with 10 bases between the two ends. The DNA for the CDR3 is TGTGCCAGCAGGGCGGGGTTGAGCAATCAGCCCCAGCATTTT. Amino acids: CASRAGLSNQPQHF.

V and J are TRBV7-8 and TRBJ2-7; a weak D match, TRBD1 (6 bases). The V and J ends lost 4 bases and 6 bases respectively, with 16 bases between them. The CDR3 length is 14 residues. Looked up from germline, CDR1 is SGHVS and CDR2 is FQNEAQ. CDR3 protein: CASSSRAAGAEQYF. In DNA form, the CDR3 reads TGTGCCAGCAGCTCACGAGCGGCAGGGGCCGAGCAGTACTTC.

The rearrangement uses TRBV7-2 and TRBJ1-1, with D perhaps TRBD1 (6 bases). CDR1 and CDR2 (germline): SGHTA, FQGNSA. V was clipped by 8 bases and J by 0 bases, with 13 bases between them. CDR3 size: 14 residues. CDR3 residues: CASVGTFMNTEAFF. CDR3 DNA: TGTGCCAGCGTCGGGACATTCATGAACACTGAAGCTTTCTTT.

This CDR3 reads CASSLEAGLSEQYF. In DNA form, the CDR3 reads TGTGCCAGCAGCTTAGAGGCGGGACTCTCCGAGCAGTACTTC. The chain couples TRBV7-6 to TRBJ2-7; the D gene is possibly TRBD2 (6 bases). Germline CDR1 reads SGHVS; CDR2 reads FNYEAQ. This CDR3 is 14 amino acids long. V dropped 1 base and J dropped 6 bases, with 13 bases sitting between them.

In the case of this clone: This CDR3 is also generated by other DNA sequences in the sample. The CDR3 here is CSVVSSYEQYF. The CDR3 nucleotides are TGCAGCGTCGTCAGCTCCTACGAGCAGTACTTC. The genes are TRBV29-1 and TRBJ2-7; D not certain. Germline V lookup: CDR1 SQVTM, CDR2 ANQGSEA. V gave up 6 bases and J gave up 0 bases, with 6 bases separating them. CDR3 length: 11 residues.

The CDR3 nucleotides read TGTGCCAGTAGTACCCCAGGGGGGAATGAGCAGTTCTTC. The encoded protein is CASSTPGGNEQFF. The chain couples TRBV19 to TRBJ2-1; D possibly corresponds to TRBD1 (7 bases). CDR1 is LNHDA, CDR2 SQIVND, per germline (reference sequence). CDR3 size: 13 residues. Trimming left V 4 bases short and J 7 bases short, with 11 bases between.

In its sample, this clone was seen once. The chain joins TRBV11-2 to TRBJ2-7; a weak D match, TRBD1 (5 bases). The CDR3 sequence is 15 residues long. Trimming shortened V by 5 bases and J by 1 base, and 15 bases separated the two germline ends. CDR1 is SGHAT, CDR2 FQNNGV, per germline. Here the CDR3 reads CASSPGQRGSYEQYF. CDR3 in DNA: TGTGCCAGCAGCCCTGGACAAAGGGGTTCCTACGAGCAGTACTTC.

This clone was seen once. V gene TRBV10-3 combines with J gene TRBJ1-2; possibly TRBD1 for D (5 bases). V was trimmed by 3 bases and J by 4 bases, leaving 15 bases between them. This CDR3 contains 15 residues. Germline-derived CDR1 and CDR2 are ENHRY and SYGVKD. The DNA of the CDR3 is TGTGCCATCAGTGAAGCATCTACAGGTATCTATGGCTACACCTTC. Translated: CAISEASTGIYGYTF.

V usage is TRBV9 and J usage is TRBJ2-2, with D possibly called TRBD1 or TRBD2 (5 bases each). The CDR3 spans 14 residues. Germline loops: CDR1 SGDLS, CDR2 YYNGEE. The V and J ends lost 3 bases and 5 bases respectively, with 11 bases between them. In DNA, the CDR3 is TGTGCCAGCAGCGCTGTGAGGGGAACCGGGGAGCTGTTTTTT. This sequence encodes CASSAVRGTGELFF.

The rearrangement joins TRBV9 to TRBJ2-7; D unresolved. V lost 1 base and J 3 bases, leaving 11 bases between the germline ends. This CDR3 contains 14 residues. The germline V gene has CDR1 SGDLS and CDR2 YYNGEE. CDR3 residues: CASSVNSFGYEQYF. CDR3 DNA sequence: TGTGCCAGCAGCGTAAACAGTTTCGGCTACGAGCAGTACTTC.

This sequence joins TRBV6-1 and TRBJ2-7; tentative D call: TRBD2 (6 bases). Germline assignment: CDR1 MNHNS and CDR2 SASEGT. V shed 5 bases and J shed 0 bases, with 8 bases lying between them. This CDR3 comprises 13 residues. As DNA, the CDR3 is TGTGCCAGCAGTTGGGACTTCTCCTACGAGCAGTACTTC. Translating gives CASSWDFSYEQYF.

The V call is TRBV5-8, the J call TRBJ2-7; TRBD2 aligns across 9 bases. The trim removed 4 bases at V and 10 bases at J, leaving 12 bases unmatched. CDR1 SGHTS and CDR2 YDEGEE come from the germline V gene. There are 14 residues in the CDR3. CDR3 nucleotide sequence: TGTGCCAGCAGCGATCACAGCGGGAGGTATCTTCAGTACTTC. Residues: CASSDHSGRYLQYF.

The CDR3 sequence is CASSSRESGAGRAYEQYF. CDR3 nucleotides: TGTGCCAGCAGCTCCCGAGAGAGCGGGGCCGGTCGGGCCTACGAGCAGTACTTC. The rearrangement uses TRBV7-9 and TRBJ2-7; 7 bases fit TRBD2. Germline assignment: CDR1 SEHNR and CDR2 FQNEAQ (reference sequence). The CDR3 loop spans 18 amino acids. Germline trimming cut 4 bases from V and 2 bases from J; bases unmatched to any gene: 17.

The J gene is TRBJ2-7, the V gene TRBV7-9; TRBD1 might be the D (5 bases). V dropped 8 bases and J dropped 5 bases, with 13 bases sitting between them. The germline V gene has CDR1 SEHNR and CDR2 FQNEAQ (reference sequence). This CDR3 comprises 12 residues. The CDR3 DNA reads TGTGCCAGCGCCAGGGAATTCCACGAGCAGTACTTC. Amino acids: CASAREFHEQYF.

The chain combines TRBV7-9 with TRBJ2-4; 7 bases match TRBD1. The CDR3 length is 15 residues. V shed 5 bases, J shed 5 bases, and the junction held 9 bases outside the gene matches. In germline, CDR1 is SEHNR, CDR2 FQNEAQ (reference sequence). CDR3 loop: CASSSLTGAQNIQYF. The CDR3 DNA sequence: TGTGCCAGCAGCAGCCTTACAGGGGCCCAAAACATTCAGTACTTC.

The J gene is TRBJ2-7, the V gene TRBV21-1; the DNA was not used to check the table's D call, TRBD2. TRBV21-1 constitutes a pseudogene. The CDR3 runs 17 residues. The CDR3 sequence: CASSKAAGGPSKYEQYF. The CDR3 region has the DNA TGTGCCAGCAGCAAAGCGGCGGGAGGGCCTTCAAAGTACGAGCAGTACTTC.

With regard to this clone: The junction shows a germline mismatch at one end, possibly a read error. This chain joins TRBV27 and TRBJ2-7, with 7 bases lining up with TRBD2. This CDR3 comprises 15 residues. The V gene's germline CDR1 is MNHEY and CDR2 SMNVEV (reference sequence). The CDR3 DNA sequence: TGTGCCAGCAGTCTATCAGGACTAGTCTCCTACGAGCAGTACTTC. Protein: CASSLSGLVSYEQYF.

This clone was recorded once. The chain has TRBV7-6 and TRBJ2-3, with D perhaps matching TRBD1 or TRBD2 (6 bases each). Deletions cut 0 bases from V and 4 bases from J, with 14 bases between. Germline V gene sequence: CDR1 SGHVS, CDR2 FNYEAQ. The CDR3 has 16 residues. The CDR3 nucleotides read TGTGCCAGCAGCTTAGCAACAGGGAGGCCGGCAGATACGCAGTATTTT. Translated: CASSLATGRPADTQYF.